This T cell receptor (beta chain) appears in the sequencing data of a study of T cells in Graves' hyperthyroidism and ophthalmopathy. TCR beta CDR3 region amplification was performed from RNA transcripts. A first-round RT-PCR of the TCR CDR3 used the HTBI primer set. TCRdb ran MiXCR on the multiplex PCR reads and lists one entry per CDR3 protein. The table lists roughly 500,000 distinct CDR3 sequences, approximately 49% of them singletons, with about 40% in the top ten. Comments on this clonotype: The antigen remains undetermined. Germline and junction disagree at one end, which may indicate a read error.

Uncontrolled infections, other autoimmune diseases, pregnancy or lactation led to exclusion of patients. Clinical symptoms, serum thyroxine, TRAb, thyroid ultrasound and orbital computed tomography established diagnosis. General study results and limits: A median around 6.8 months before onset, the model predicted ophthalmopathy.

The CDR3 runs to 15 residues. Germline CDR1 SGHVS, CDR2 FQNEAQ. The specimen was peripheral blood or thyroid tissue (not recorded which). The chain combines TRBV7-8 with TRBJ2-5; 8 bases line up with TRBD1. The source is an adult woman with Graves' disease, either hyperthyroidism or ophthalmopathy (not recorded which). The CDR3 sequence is CASRSWTGPQETQYF. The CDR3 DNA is TGCGCCAGCAGATCCTGGACAGGGCCCCAAGAGACCCAGTACTTC.